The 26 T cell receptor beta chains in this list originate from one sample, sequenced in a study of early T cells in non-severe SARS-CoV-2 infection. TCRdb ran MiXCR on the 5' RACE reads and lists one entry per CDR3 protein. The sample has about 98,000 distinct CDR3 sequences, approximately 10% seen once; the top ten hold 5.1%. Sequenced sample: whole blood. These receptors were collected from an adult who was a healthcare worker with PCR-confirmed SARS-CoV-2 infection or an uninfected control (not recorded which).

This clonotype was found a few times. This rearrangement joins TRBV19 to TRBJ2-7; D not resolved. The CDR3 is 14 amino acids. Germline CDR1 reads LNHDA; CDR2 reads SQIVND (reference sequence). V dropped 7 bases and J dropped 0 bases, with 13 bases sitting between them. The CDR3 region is CASKFEAFSYEQYF. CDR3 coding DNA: TGTGCCAGTAAATTTGAAGCCTTCTCCTACGAGCAGTACTTC.

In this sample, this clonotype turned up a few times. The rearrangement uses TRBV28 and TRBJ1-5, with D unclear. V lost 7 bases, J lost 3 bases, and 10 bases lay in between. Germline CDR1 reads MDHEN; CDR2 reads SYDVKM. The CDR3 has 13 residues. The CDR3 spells CASIGQVNQPQHF. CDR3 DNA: TGTGCCAGCATTGGCCAGGTCAATCAGCCCCAGCATTTT.

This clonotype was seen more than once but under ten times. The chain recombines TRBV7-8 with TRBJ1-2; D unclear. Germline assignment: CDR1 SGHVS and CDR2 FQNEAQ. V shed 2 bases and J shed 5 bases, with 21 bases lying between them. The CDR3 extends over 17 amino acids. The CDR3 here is CASSLTHAGVNAYGYTF. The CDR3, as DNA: TGTGCCAGCAGCTTAACTCACGCCGGCGTTAACGCTTATGGCTACACCTTC.

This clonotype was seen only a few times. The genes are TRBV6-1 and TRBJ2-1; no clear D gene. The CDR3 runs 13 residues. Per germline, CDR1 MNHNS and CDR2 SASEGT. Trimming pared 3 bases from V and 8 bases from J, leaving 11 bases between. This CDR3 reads CASSEYGSDEQFF. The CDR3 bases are TGTGCCAGCAGTGAGTATGGGTCGGATGAGCAGTTCTTC.

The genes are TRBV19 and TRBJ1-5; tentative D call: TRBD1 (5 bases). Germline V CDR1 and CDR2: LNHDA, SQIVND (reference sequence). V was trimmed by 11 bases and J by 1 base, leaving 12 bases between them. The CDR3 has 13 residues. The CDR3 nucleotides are TGTGCCGGAGGGACGGTAAGCAATCAGCCCCAGCATTTT. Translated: CAGGTVSNQPQHF.

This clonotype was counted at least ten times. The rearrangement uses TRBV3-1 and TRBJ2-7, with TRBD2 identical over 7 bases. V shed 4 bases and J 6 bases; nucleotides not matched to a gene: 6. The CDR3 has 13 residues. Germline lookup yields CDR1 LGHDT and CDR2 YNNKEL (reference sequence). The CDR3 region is CASSLGGGSEQYF. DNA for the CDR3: TGTGCCAGCAGCCTGGGGGGAGGGTCCGAGCAGTACTTC.

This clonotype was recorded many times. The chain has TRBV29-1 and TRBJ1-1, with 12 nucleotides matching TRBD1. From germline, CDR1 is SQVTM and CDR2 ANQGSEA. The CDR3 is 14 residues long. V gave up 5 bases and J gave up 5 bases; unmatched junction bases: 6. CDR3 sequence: CSVTGQGARTEAFF. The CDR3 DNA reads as TGCAGCGTTACGGGACAGGGGGCGAGGACTGAAGCTTTCTTT.

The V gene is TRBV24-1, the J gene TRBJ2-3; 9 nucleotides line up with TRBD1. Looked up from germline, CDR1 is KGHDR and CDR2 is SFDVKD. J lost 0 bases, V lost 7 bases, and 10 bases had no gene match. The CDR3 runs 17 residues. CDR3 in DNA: TGTGCCACCAGCGGGGACAGGGCAACCACTAGCACAGATACGCAGTATTTT. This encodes CATSGDRATTSTDTQYF.

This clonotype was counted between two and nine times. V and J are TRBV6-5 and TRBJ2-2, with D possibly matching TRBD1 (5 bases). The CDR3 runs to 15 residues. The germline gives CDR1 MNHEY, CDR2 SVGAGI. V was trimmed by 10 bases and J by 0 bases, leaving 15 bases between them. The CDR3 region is CATSRGHSNTGELFF. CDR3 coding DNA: TGTGCCACAAGCCGCGGACACTCGAACACCGGGGAGCTGTTTTTT.

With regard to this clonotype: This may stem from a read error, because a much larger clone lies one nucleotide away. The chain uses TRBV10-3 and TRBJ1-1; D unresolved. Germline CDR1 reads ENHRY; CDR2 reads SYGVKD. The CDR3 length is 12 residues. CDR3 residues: CAISAVNTEASF. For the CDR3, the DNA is TGTGCCATCAGTGCAGTGAACACTGAAGCTTCCTTT.

DNA of the CDR3: TGTGCCAGCAGGCAACTACGGGGGTCTGATGGCTACACCTTC. It yields the protein CASRQLRGSDGYTF. V is TRBV6-6 and J is TRBJ1-2; a weak D match, TRBD1 (5 bases). This CDR3 is built from 14 residues. The germline V gene encodes CDR1 MNHNY and CDR2 SVGAGI (reference sequence). With 6 bases removed from V and 6 bases from J, the gap between germline ends came to 17 bases.

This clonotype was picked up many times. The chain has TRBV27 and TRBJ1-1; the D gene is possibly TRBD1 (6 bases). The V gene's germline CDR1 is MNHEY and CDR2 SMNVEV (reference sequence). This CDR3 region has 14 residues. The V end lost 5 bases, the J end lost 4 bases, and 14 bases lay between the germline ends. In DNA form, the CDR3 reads TGTGCCAGCAGTCGAGGGGGGAGGGGCACTGAAGCTTTCTTT. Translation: CASSRGGRGTEAFF.

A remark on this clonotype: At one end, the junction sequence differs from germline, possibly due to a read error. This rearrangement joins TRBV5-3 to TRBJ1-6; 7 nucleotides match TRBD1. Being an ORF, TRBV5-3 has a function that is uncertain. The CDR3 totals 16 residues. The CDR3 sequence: CARSLESGGFPSPLHF. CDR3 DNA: TGTGCCAGAAGCTTGGAGTCAGGGGGTTTTCCGTCACCCCTCCATTTT.

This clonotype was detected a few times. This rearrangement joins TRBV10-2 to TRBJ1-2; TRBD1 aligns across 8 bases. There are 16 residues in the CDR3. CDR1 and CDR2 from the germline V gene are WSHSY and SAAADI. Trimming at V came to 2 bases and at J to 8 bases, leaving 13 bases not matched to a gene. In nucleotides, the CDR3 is TGCGCCAGCAGTGAGAGGACAGGGAGTCTCGTCCAAGGCTACACCTTC. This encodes CASSERTGSLVQGYTF.

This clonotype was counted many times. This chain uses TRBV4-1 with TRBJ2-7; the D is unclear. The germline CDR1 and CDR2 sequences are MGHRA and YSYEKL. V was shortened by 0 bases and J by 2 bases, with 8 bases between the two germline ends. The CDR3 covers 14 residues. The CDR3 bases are TGCGCCAGCAGCCAAGACTGGGGAACCTACGAGCAGTACTTC. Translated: CASSQDWGTYEQYF.

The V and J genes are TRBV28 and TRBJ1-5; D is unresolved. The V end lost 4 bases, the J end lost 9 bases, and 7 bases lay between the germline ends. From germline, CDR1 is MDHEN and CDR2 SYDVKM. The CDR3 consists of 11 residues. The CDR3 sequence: CASSSSWPQHF. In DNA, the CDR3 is TGTGCCAGCAGTTCAAGTTGGCCCCAGCATTTT.

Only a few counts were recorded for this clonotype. The CDR3: CASSLDGSQAFF. CDR3 DNA sequence: TGTGCCAGCAGCTTAGACGGGTCCCAAGCTTTCTTT. The rearrangement uses TRBV7-2 and TRBJ1-1; D gene unclear. The CDR3 loop spans 12 amino acids. Germline CDR1 is SGHTA and CDR2 is FQGNSA. V was clipped by 1 base and J by 9 bases, with 9 bases between them.

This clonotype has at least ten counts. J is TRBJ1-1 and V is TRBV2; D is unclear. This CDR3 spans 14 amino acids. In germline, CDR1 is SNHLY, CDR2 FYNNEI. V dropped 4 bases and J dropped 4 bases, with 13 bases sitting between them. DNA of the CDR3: TGTGCCAGCAGTGTATCGGGCGGTTCCACTGAAGCTTTCTTT. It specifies CASSVSGGSTEAFF.

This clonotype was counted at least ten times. The CDR3 DNA reads as TGCGCCAGCAGCTTCGGCAGGCCTAACACCGGGGAGCTGTTTTTT. Residues: CASSFGRPNTGELFF. The J gene is TRBJ2-2, the V gene TRBV5-1; D is uncertain. CDR1 SGHRS and CDR2 YFSETQ come from the germline V gene. The V end was cut by 2 bases, the J end by 2 bases, with 10 bases between. This CDR3 has 15 residues.

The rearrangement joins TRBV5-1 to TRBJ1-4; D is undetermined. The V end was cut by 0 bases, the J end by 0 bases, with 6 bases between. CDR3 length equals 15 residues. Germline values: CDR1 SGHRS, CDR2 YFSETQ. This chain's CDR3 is CASSLDRTTNEKLFF. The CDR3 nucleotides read TGCGCCAGCAGCTTGGACAGAACAACTAATGAAAAACTGTTTTTT.

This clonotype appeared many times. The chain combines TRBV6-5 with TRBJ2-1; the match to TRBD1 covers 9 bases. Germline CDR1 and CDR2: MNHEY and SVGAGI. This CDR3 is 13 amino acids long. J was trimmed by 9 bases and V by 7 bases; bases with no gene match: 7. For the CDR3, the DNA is TGTGCCAGCACCCAGAACAGGGGGCTTGAGCAGTTCTTC. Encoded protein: CASTQNRGLEQFF.

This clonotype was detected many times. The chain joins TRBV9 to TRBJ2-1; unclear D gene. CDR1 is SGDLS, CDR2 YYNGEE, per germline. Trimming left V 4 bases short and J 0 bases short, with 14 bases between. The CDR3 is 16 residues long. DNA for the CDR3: TGTGCCAGCAGCACTGAAGCACATTACTCCTACAATGAGCAGTTCTTC. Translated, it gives CASSTEAHYSYNEQFF.

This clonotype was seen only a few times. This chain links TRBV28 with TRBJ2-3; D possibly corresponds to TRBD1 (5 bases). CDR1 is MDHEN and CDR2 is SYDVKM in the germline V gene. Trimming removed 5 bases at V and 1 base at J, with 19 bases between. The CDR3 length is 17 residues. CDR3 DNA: TGTGCCAGCAGTCTACTCCAGGGTGCTTTTCGCACAGATACGCAGTATTTT. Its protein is CASSLLQGAFRTDTQYF.

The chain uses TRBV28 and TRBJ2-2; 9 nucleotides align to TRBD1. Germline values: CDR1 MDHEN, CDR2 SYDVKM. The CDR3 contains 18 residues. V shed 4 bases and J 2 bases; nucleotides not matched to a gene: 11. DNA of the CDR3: TGTGCCAGCAGTTCCCCTTCCCGGGACAGGGTAAACACCGGGGAGCTGTTTTTT. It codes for CASSSPSRDRVNTGELFF.

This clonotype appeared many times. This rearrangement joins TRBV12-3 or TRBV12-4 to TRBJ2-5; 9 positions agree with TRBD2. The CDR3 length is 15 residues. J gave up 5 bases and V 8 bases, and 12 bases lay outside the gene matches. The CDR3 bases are TGTGCCAGCGGACTGACTAGCGGTGGGGCGGAGACCCAGTACTTC. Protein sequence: CASGLTSGGAETQYF.

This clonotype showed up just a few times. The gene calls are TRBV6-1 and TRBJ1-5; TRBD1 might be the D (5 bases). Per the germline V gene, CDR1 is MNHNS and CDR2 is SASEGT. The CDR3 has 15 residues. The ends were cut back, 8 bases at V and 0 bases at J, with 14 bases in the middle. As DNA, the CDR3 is TGTGCCAGCGGCCCCGAGGGGCTTAGCAATCAGCCCCAGCATTTT. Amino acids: CASGPEGLSNQPQHF.